Described below is a single TCR beta chain sequence and its context. CD45RO-negative, CCR7-selected cells formed the naive CD8 fraction, which excluded terminally differentiated effector memory CD45RA+ cells. Each of the donors was a healthy adult who was HIV-negative and had not had a recent acute infection or vaccination. Those who donated, Caucasian adults without exception, all lived in Nashville, Tennessee. This record belongs to a study of shared clonotypes between healthy human individuals. Whole-study context: The study used three CD4 naive, three CD4 memory, two CD8 naive and one CD8 memory plate per donor.

Every subset's genomic DNA went evenly onto several immunoSEQ plates. Sequenced by immunoSEQ multiplex PCR; TCRdb stores in-frame clones only, minus some. The table records hundreds of thousands of clones, around 95% of them present only once. The J segment lost 7 bases and the V segment lost 0 bases, leaving 3 bases of the junction unmatched. The CDR3 extends over 14 amino acids. Germline V gene lookup returns CDR1 MNHEY and CDR2 SVGAGI. The receptor was derived from a woman in her twenties or thirties in good health. This rearrangement joins TRBV6-5 to TRBJ2-1; TRBD2 agrees at 7 bases. The sample consisted of naive CD8+ T cells sorted from blood. The CDR3 sequence: CASSYSGGGNEQFF. For the CDR3, the DNA is TGTGCCAGCAGTTACTCTGGGGGGGGTAATGAGCAGTTCTTC.